The 25 T cell receptor beta chains in this list originate from one sample, sequenced in a study of blood T cells in healthy people across ages. Alongside a J-beta primer mix, a sample-barcoded 5' primer served in a second PCR lasting roughly 6 to 11 cycles. MiXCR, run by TCRdb on the 5' RACE reads, gives a single entry per CDR3 protein. The table lists some 1,000,000 distinct CDR3 sequences, almost 25% of them singletons, with approximately 0.79% in the top ten. These data also featured in a second study, about T cells of mothers and their children.

The sample taken for sequencing was blood. The receptors come from a girl aged 2 to 9 in good health.

The CDR3 loop reads CASSLTTASGANVLTF. The CDR3 nucleotides are TGTGCCAGCAGCCTAACGACAGCCTCTGGGGCCAACGTCCTGACTTTC. This chain connects TRBV7-9 to TRBJ2-6; possibly TRBD1 for D (5 bases). V was cut by 5 bases and J by 0 bases, with 11 bases left in between. Germline CDR1 SEHNR, CDR2 FQNEAQ (reference sequence). The CDR3 runs 16 residues.

This clonotype was seen only a few times. This chain's CDR3 is CASSSTDGRKETQYF. The CDR3 DNA is TGTGCCAGCAGTTCGACCGACGGGCGCAAAGAGACCCAGTACTTC. The V gene is TRBV28, the J gene TRBJ2-5; the D is unclear. CDR3 length equals 15 residues. Germline values: CDR1 MDHEN, CDR2 SYDVKM. V lost 4 bases and J 3 bases, leaving 15 bases between the germline ends.

The chain is built from TRBV6-1 and TRBJ1-5; the match to TRBD1 covers 7 bases. The CDR3 has 13 residues. Germline assignment: CDR1 MNHNS and CDR2 SASEGT. V trimming: 8 bases; J trimming: 5 bases; junction bases outside the gene matches: 6. The CDR3 spells CASGSDRDQPQHF. The CDR3 nucleotides are TGTGCCAGCGGCTCAGACAGGGATCAGCCCCAGCATTTT.

The sample holds a few counts of this clonotype. This chain connects TRBV28 to TRBJ1-1, with D maybe TRBD1 (5 bases). Germline CDR1 and CDR2: MDHEN and SYDVKM. Trimming removed 5 bases at V and 3 bases at J, with 16 bases between. This CDR3 region has 15 residues. CDR3 in amino acids: CASSGTTVQDTEAFF. CDR3 bases: TGTGCCAGCAGTGGTACGACGGTACAGGACACTGAAGCTTTCTTT.

This clonotype has a handful of counts. The chain has TRBV29-1 and TRBJ2-5; a weak D match, TRBD2 (5 bases). Near its end, the DNA agrees better with TRBJ2-1, so the J call may be wrong. Germline V lookup: CDR1 SQVTM, CDR2 ANQGSEA. The CDR3 has 13 residues. CDR3 region: CSARGLAPPEQFF. The CDR3 DNA reads as TGCAGCGCCCGAGGGCTAGCACCGCCTGAGCAGTTCTTC.

This clonotype has more than one count but fewer than ten. V is TRBV28 and J is TRBJ2-5; 13 bases line up with TRBD2. The CDR3 has 14 residues. Germline trimming cut 10 bases from V and 3 bases from J; bases unmatched to any gene: 5. Germline-derived CDR1 and CDR2 are MDHEN and SYDVKM. CDR3 nucleotides: TGTGCCACCAAACTAGCGGGAGGGAAAGAGACCCAGTACTTC. This codes for CATKLAGGKETQYF.

This sequence joins TRBV2 and TRBJ2-7; TRBD1 might be the D (6 bases). This CDR3 region has 12 residues. The germline CDR1 and CDR2 sequences are SNHLY and FYNNEI. Trimming shortened V by 6 bases and J by 5 bases, and 11 bases separated the two germline ends. Here the CDR3 reads CASSVRGHEQYF. Written as DNA, the CDR3 is TGTGCCAGCAGCGTCAGGGGCCACGAGCAGTACTTC. Full variable domain (missing parts from reference TRBV2 and TRBJ2-7): EPEVTQTPSHQVTQMGQEVILRCVPISNHLYFYWYRQILGQKVEFLVSFYNNEISEKSEIFDDQFSVERPDGSNFTLKIRSTKLEDSAMYFCASSVRGHEQYFGPGTRLTVT.

This clonotype was picked up a small number of times. The chain employs TRBV28 and TRBJ2-5; 13 bases line up with TRBD2. J was trimmed by 1 base and V by 2 bases; bases with no gene match: 10. Per germline, CDR1 MDHEN and CDR2 SYDVKM. CDR3 length: 19 residues. The CDR3 region has the DNA TGTGCCAGCAGTTTAGACGGACTAGCGGGAGAGGGGATCCAAGAGACCCAGTACTTC. It codes for CASSLDGLAGEGIQETQYF.

This clonotype was seen only a few times. One junction end does not reproduce the germline sequence, and a read error may be involved. The CDR3 reads CASSLQGSYSYTF. CDR3 in DNA: TGTGCCAGCAGCCTACAGGGGTCCTATAGCTACACCTTC. This rearrangement joins TRBV12-3 or TRBV12-4 to TRBJ1-2; 7 nucleotides align to TRBD1. The CDR3 is 13 residues long.

This clonotype was picked up a small number of times. V is TRBV29-1 and J is TRBJ2-5, with 7 positions matching TRBD2. There are 14 residues in the CDR3. Per the germline V gene, CDR1 is SQVTM and CDR2 is ANQGSEA. The V segment lost 8 bases and the J segment 5 bases; nucleotides outside the gene matches: 14. The CDR3, as DNA: TGCAGCTTCAGAATACGGGGGGAGCTTGAGACCCAGTACTTC. Protein: CSFRIRGELETQYF. The variable domain in full, completed from reference TRBV29-1 and TRBJ2-5, reads SAVISQKPSRDICQRGTSLTIQCQVDSQVTMMFWYRQQPGQSLTLIATANQGSEATYESGFVIDKFPISRPNLTFSTLTVSNMSPEDSSIYLCSFRIRGELETQYFGPGTRLLVL.

The V call is TRBV4-3, the J call TRBJ1-5, with TRBD1 as a possible D gene (6 bases). The CDR3 is made up of 18 amino acids. Germline CDR1 is LGHNA and CDR2 is YSLEER. V lost 0 bases to trimming and J lost 2 bases, with 17 bases between them. CDR3 in amino acids: CASSQDDFNRDGNQPQHF. CDR3 sequence (DNA): TGCGCCAGCAGCCAAGACGACTTTAACAGGGATGGCAATCAGCCCCAGCATTTT.

The chain uses TRBV27 and TRBJ2-7, with TRBD2 identical over 9 bases. CDR3 size: 14 residues. Losses at the gene ends were 2 bases for V and 2 bases for J; bases not matched to a gene: 1. Germline lookup yields CDR1 MNHEY and CDR2 SMNVEV (reference sequence). CDR3 sequence reads: CASSLRTSAYEQYF. DNA of the CDR3: TGTGCCAGCAGTTTACGGACTAGCGCCTACGAGCAGTACTTC.

The V gene is TRBV6-5, the J gene TRBJ1-2, with 11 bases that match TRBD1. There are 15 residues in the CDR3. Germline CDR1 is MNHEY and CDR2 is SVGAGI. V lost 6 bases, J lost 8 bases, and 11 bases stayed unmatched. CDR3 sequence: CASSSPGTGGGGYTF. The CDR3, as DNA: TGTGCCAGCAGCTCCCCAGGGACAGGGGGAGGAGGCTACACCTTC.

J is TRBJ2-3 and V is TRBV5-1; a possible D gene is TRBD2 (5 bases). The germline gives CDR1 SGHRS, CDR2 YFSETQ. Deletions cut 4 bases from V and 2 bases from J, with 20 bases between. The CDR3 contains 17 residues. In DNA form, the CDR3 reads TGCGCCAGCAGCCAAAGATTGACACTCGGGGACACAGATACGCAGTATTTT. This translates into CASSQRLTLGDTDTQYF.

This clonotype was seen a handful of times. The gene calls are TRBV7-2 and TRBJ1-3; 11 bases are a match to TRBD1. This CDR3 is built from 18 residues. Germline CDR1 and CDR2: SGHTA and FQGNSA. V lost 2 bases to trimming and J lost 2 bases; unmatched junction nucleotides: 8. CDR3 loop: CASSLNLGQGAAGNTIYF. CDR3 nucleotides: TGTGCCAGCAGCTTAAATCTAGGACAGGGGGCGGCTGGAAACACCATATATTTT.

The CDR3 protein is CASSLEWGQGPTDTQYF. The CDR3 DNA reads as TGCGCCAGCAGCTTGGAGTGGGGTCAGGGGCCCACAGATACGCAGTATTTT. The chain recombines TRBV4-3 with TRBJ2-3; D perhaps matches TRBD1 (6 bases). The V end was cut by 5 bases, the J end by 2 bases, with 20 bases between. Germline CDR1 and CDR2: LGHNA and YSLEER. The CDR3 has 17 residues.

This clonotype has a handful of counts. The J gene is TRBJ2-5, the V gene TRBV20-1; D perhaps matches TRBD2 (5 bases). Trimming took off 3 bases at V and 5 bases at J, with 10 bases between the two ends. The germline V gene encodes CDR1 DFQATT and CDR2 SNEGSKA (reference sequence). The CDR3 spans 12 residues. The CDR3 DNA reads as TGCAGTGCTAGGCGAGGGCTCGAGACCCAGTACTTC. Its protein is CSARRGLETQYF.

V gene TRBV7-2 combines with J gene TRBJ1-2; perhaps TRBD1 as D (5 bases). The germline gives CDR1 SGHTA, CDR2 FQGNSA. V was trimmed by 1 base and J by 4 bases, leaving 16 bases between them. CDR3 length: 16 residues. The CDR3 DNA sequence: TGTGCCAGCAGCTTAGGGGGTTCGGCAGGGAGCTATGGCTACACCTTC. This encodes CASSLGGSAGSYGYTF.

The chain recombines TRBV6-6 with TRBJ1-4; D unclear. Germline values: CDR1 MNHNY, CDR2 SVGAGI (reference sequence). The V end was cut by 7 bases, the J end by 11 bases, with 14 bases between. The length of the CDR3 is 12 residues. DNA of the CDR3: TGTGCCAGCAAGTCAAAGATGGCGAAACTGTTTTTT. This gives the protein CASKSKMAKLFF.

The table lists this clonotype with a few counts. V is TRBV4-3 and J is TRBJ1-1; D is uncertain. V lost 0 bases and J lost 4, with 9 bases in between. In germline, CDR1 is LGHNA, CDR2 YSLEER. The CDR3 sequence is 14 residues long. Here the CDR3 reads CASSQEGLSTEAFF. Written as DNA, the CDR3 is TGCGCCAGCAGCCAAGAGGGGTTGTCCACTGAAGCTTTCTTT.

This clonotype was counted between two and nine times. DNA of the CDR3: TGTGCCAGCAGCCTATCACCCGGGACTAGGCGGGAGACCCAGTACTTC. Protein product: CASSLSPGTRRETQYF. The chain combines TRBV5-5 with TRBJ2-5; 8 bases are shared with TRBD2. The length of the CDR3 is 16 residues. The J segment lost 5 bases and the V segment lost 4 bases, leaving 13 bases of the junction unmatched. Germline values: CDR1 SGHKS, CDR2 YYEKEE (reference sequence).

V and J are TRBV6-6 and TRBJ2-7; D possibly matches TRBD1 or TRBD2 (6 bases each). The CDR3 length is 15 residues. Trimming removed 0 bases from V and 3 bases from J, with 12 bases in between. The germline V gene encodes CDR1 MNHNY and CDR2 SVGAGI (reference sequence). The CDR3 nucleotides are TGTGCCAGCAGTTACTCCGGGGGACATTTCTACGAGCAGTACTTC. This sequence encodes CASSYSGGHFYEQYF.

This clonotype appeared a few times. V and J are TRBV20-1 and TRBJ2-5; 8 positions agree with TRBD2. Germline assignment: CDR1 DFQATT and CDR2 SNEGSKA (reference sequence). With V trimmed by 6 bases and J by 5 bases, 8 bases remained unmatched. The CDR3 has 13 amino acids. Here the CDR3 reads CSAPTAGEETQYF. CDR3 nucleotides: TGCAGTGCCCCTACAGCGGGGGAGGAGACCCAGTACTTC.

This clonotype has a handful of counts. V and J are TRBV15 and TRBJ2-6; D gene uncertain. This CDR3 has 13 residues. V was pared by 5 bases and J by 4 bases, with 6 bases between. Per germline, CDR1 LNHNV and CDR2 YYDKDF (reference sequence). The chain's CDR3 is CATSPAGANVLTF. The CDR3, as DNA: TGTGCCACCAGCCCGGCAGGGGCCAACGTCCTGACTTTC.

This clonotype was detected a few times. V usage is TRBV12-3 or TRBV12-4 and J usage is TRBJ2-7, with 8 positions matching TRBD1. The trim removed 7 bases at V and 5 bases at J, leaving 13 bases unmatched. CDR3 size: 15 residues. As DNA, the CDR3 is TGTGCCAGCACCGCCCCCCCTCAGGGGGCCAACGAGCAGTACTTC. Amino acids: CASTAPPQGANEQYF.